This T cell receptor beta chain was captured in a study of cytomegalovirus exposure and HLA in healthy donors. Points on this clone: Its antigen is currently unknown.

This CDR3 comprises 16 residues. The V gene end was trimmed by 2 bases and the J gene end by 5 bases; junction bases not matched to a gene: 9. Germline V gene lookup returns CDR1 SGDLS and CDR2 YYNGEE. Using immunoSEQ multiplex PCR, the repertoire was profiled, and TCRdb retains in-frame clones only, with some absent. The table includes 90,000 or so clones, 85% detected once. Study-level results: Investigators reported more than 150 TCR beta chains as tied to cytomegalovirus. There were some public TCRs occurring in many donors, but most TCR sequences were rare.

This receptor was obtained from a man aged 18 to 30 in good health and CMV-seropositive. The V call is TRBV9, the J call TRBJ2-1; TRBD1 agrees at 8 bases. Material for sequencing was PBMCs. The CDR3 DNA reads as TGTGCCAGCAGCGTGCGCGGGCAGGGGGCGGACAATGAGCAGTTCTTC. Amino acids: CASSVRGQGADNEQFF.